This T cell receptor (beta chain) was profiled in a study of cytomegalovirus exposure and HLA in healthy donors. Study-wide context: As released early, the data held 75 million to 90 million unique TCRs from HLA-typed donors. Findings and limits, study-wide: Among immune exposure information, only CMV serostatus was available.

Each of the donors was a healthy bone marrow donor. Donors counted as nominally healthy when sampled, yet unrecorded immune exposures were likely. CDR1 and CDR2 (germline): MNHEY, SMNVEV (reference sequence). The CDR3 contains 13 residues. V dropped 2 bases and J dropped 9; count of bases not matched to a gene: 6. PCR used 60 Vbeta primers and 13 Jbeta primers. Clones were read by immunoSEQ multiplex PCR, and TCRdb kept only the in-frame ones, dropping some. Counted here are some 54,000 clones, more than 75% occurring once; the ten biggest clones make up almost 6%. Details on this clone: Its antigen is unidentified.

The TCR was taken from a male donor in good health and CMV-seronegative. Sequenced: PBMCs. The chain employs TRBV27 and TRBJ1-1; 7 bases match TRBD1. This chain's CDR3 is CASSLMGRGKAFF. Written as DNA, the CDR3 is TGTGCCAGCAGTTTAATGGGCAGGGGGAAAGCTTTCTTT.